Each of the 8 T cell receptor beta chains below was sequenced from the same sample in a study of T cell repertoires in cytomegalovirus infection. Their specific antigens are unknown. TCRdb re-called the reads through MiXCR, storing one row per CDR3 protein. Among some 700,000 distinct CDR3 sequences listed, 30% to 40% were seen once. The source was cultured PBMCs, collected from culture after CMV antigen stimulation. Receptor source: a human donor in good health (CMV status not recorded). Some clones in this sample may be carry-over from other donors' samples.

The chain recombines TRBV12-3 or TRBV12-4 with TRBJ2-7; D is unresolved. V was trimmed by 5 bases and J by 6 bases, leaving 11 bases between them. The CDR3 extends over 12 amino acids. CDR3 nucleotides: TGTGCCAGCAGTGCCACAGTCTCCGAGCAGTACTTC. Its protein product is CASSATVSEQYF.

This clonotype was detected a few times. In DNA, the CDR3 is TGTGCCAGCAGCCGCCCCCCATCCTACGAGCAGTACTTC. Translated, it gives CASSRPPSYEQYF. The rearrangement joins TRBV7-2 to TRBJ2-7; D unresolved. The CDR3 extends over 13 amino acids. Germline V gene data show CDR1 as SGHTA and CDR2 as FQGNSA. Deletions cut 5 bases from V and 1 base from J, with 9 bases between.

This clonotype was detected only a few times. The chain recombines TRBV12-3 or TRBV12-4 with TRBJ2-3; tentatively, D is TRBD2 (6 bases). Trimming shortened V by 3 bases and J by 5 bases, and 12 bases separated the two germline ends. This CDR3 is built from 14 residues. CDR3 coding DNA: TGTGCCAGCAGTTTCGGGGGAGCCGGAGATACGCAGTATTTT. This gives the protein CASSFGGAGDTQYF.

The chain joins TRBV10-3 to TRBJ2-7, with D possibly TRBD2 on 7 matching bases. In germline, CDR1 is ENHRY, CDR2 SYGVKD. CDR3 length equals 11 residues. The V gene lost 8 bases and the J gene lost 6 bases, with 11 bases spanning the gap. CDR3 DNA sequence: TGTGCCATCGGGAGGGGGGCCGAGCAGTACTTC. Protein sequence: CAIGRGAEQYF.

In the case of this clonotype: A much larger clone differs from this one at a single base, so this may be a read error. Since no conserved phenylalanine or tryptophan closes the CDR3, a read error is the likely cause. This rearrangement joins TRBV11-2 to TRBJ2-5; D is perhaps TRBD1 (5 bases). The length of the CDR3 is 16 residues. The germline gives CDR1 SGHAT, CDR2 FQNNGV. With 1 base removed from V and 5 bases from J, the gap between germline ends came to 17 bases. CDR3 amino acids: CASSLVVVSRQETQYL. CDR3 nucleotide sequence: TGTGCCAGCAGCTTAGTGGTAGTCTCCAGACAGGAGACCCAGTACTTA.

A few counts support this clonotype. CDR3 nucleotide sequence: TGCAGTGCTAACATTGGGATCAATCAGCCCCAGCATTTT. Translating gives CSANIGINQPQHF. The chain recombines TRBV20-1 with TRBJ1-5; D gene uncertain. The CDR3 contains 13 residues. Per germline, CDR1 DFQATT and CDR2 SNEGSKA (reference sequence). Deletions cut 4 bases from V and 3 bases from J, with 10 bases between.

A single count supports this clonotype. CDR3 sequence: CASHPRLGPRETQYF. DNA for the CDR3: TGTGCCAGCCACCCCCGACTGGGCCCACGAGAGACCCAGTACTTC. This chain joins TRBV5-4 and TRBJ2-5; D ambiguous. Trimming pared 7 bases from V and 4 bases from J, leaving 20 bases between. The CDR3 sequence is 15 residues long. Germline loops: CDR1 SGHNT, CDR2 YYREEE (reference sequence).

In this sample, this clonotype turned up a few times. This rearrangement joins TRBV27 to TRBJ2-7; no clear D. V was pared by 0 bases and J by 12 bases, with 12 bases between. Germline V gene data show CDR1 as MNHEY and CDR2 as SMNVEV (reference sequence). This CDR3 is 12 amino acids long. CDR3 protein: CASSLSGSNWYF. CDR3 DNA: TGTGCCAGCAGTTTATCCGGGTCTAATTGGTACTTC.